This entry lists 8 T cell receptor beta chains sequenced from one sample in a study of blood T cells in healthy people across ages. Together with a sample-barcoded 5' primer, a J-beta primer mix was included in a second PCR lasting about 7 to 12 cycles. From the 5' RACE reads, TCRdb called clonotypes with MiXCR, one entry per CDR3 protein. The repertoire holds some 1.4 million distinct CDR3 sequences, around 42% seen once, with 6.5% to 10% in the top ten. Material: blood. These receptors all stem from a woman between 18 and 29 years old in good health.

The rearrangement joins TRBV5-1 to TRBJ1-2, with 8 bases aligning to TRBD1. Per germline, CDR1 SGHRS and CDR2 YFSETQ. J lost 5 bases, V lost 7 bases, and 7 bases had no gene match. This CDR3 has 13 amino acids. Here the CDR3 DNA reads TGCGCCAGCTTGGAGGACAGGGAATATGGCTACACCTTC. Protein: CASLEDREYGYTF.

The V and J genes are TRBV28 and TRBJ2-5; TRBD1 might be the D (5 bases). Germline V gives CDR1 MDHEN, CDR2 SYDVKM. This CDR3 has 12 amino acids. The ends were cut back, 6 bases at V and 9 bases at J, with 14 bases in the middle. CDR3 sequence: CASRATDSAQYF. The CDR3 DNA sequence: TGTGCCAGCAGGGCCACCGACAGTGCCCAGTACTTC. Full variable domain (rest looked up from reference TRBV28 and TRBJ2-5): DVKVTQSSRYLVKRTGEKVFLECVQDMDHENMFWYRQDPGLGLRLIYFSYDVKMKEKGDIPEGYSVSREKKERFSLILESASTNQTSMYLCASRATDSAQYFGPGTRLLVL.

This clonotype was observed a handful of times. This chain joins TRBV14 and TRBJ2-7, with 7 bases fitting TRBD2. Per the germline V gene, CDR1 is SGHDN and CDR2 is FVKESK. J lost 2 bases, V lost 0 bases, and 4 bases had no gene match. The CDR3 is 15 residues long. CDR3 DNA: TGTGCCAGCAGCCAAGAACCTAGCGGAGCCTACGAGCAGTACTTC. Its protein product is CASSQEPSGAYEQYF.

This clonotype was counted at least ten times. The J gene is TRBJ2-3, the V gene TRBV7-9; 7 positions agree with TRBD2. V lost 5 bases, J lost 2 bases, and 10 bases stayed unmatched. CDR1 is SEHNR and CDR2 is FQNEAQ in the germline V gene (reference sequence). This CDR3 is 16 amino acids long. CDR3 DNA: TGTGCCAGCAGCCCACCAGGACTAGGGAACACAGATACGCAGTATTTT. It yields the protein CASSPPGLGNTDTQYF.

This clonotype was seen a single time. This CDR3 reads CASSEGQTDTQYF. As DNA, the CDR3 is TGTGCCAGTAGTGAAGGACAGACAGATACGCAGTATTTT. The chain is built from TRBV19 and TRBJ2-3; a weak D match, TRBD1 (6 bases). CDR1 and CDR2 (germline): LNHDA, SQIVND (reference sequence). The CDR3 has 13 amino acids. V lost 5 bases and J lost 3, with 9 bases in between.

This clonotype came up a few times. This sequence joins TRBV27 and TRBJ2-1; D is unresolved. The CDR3 has 12 residues. Germline V gene data show CDR1 as MNHEY and CDR2 as SMNVEV (reference sequence). V was trimmed by 10 bases and J by 6 bases, leaving 13 bases between them. The CDR3 is CATTTQGNEQFF. CDR3 sequence (DNA): TGTGCCACCACAACCCAAGGCAATGAGCAGTTCTTC.

This chain connects TRBV29-1 to TRBJ1-4; possibly TRBD1 for D (5 bases). Germline V CDR1 and CDR2: SQVTM, ANQGSEA. This CDR3 has 13 residues. Trimming pared 0 bases from V and 6 bases from J, leaving 8 bases between. The CDR3 nucleotides are TGCAGCGTTGAAGAGCCAGGGCATGAAAAACTGTTTTTT. As protein: CSVEEPGHEKLFF.

V is TRBV20-1 and J is TRBJ2-1; 9 positions match TRBD1. The V gene's germline CDR1 is DFQATT and CDR2 SNEGSKA (reference sequence). This CDR3 has 15 residues. The ends lost 6 bases at V and 4 bases at J; junction bases unmatched: 10. The CDR3 sequence: CSAGRDRGGYNEQFF. CDR3 DNA sequence: TGCAGTGCGGGCCGCGACAGGGGGGGATACAATGAGCAGTTCTTC.